The 18 T cell receptor beta chains in this list originate from one sample, sequenced in a study of a mutant IDH1 vaccine in newly diagnosed glioma. Sequencing was performed with immunoSEQ multiplex PCR; in TCRdb, only in-frame clones are kept and a portion is missing. The repertoire holds 60,000 or so clones, with around 80% as singletons. Time point here: week 35, safety follow-up. With topical imiquimod, each dose of the vaccine consisted of 300 ug of mutant IDH1 20-mer peptide. Their antigens remain unidentified. Sample: PBMCs, taken from a glioma patient whose treatment included an IDH1 peptide vaccine. Receptor source: a man between 25 and 39 years old with glioma.

The V and J genes are TRBV19 and TRBJ2-7; 8 bases match TRBD2. V shed 3 bases and J 0 bases; nucleotides not matched to a gene: 4. The CDR3 totals 15 residues. CDR1 is LNHDA and CDR2 is SQIVND in the germline V gene (reference sequence). CDR3 protein: CASSMSGGSSYEQYF. CDR3 sequence (DNA): TGTGCCAGTAGTATGAGCGGGGGAAGCTCCTACGAGCAGTACTTC.

The J gene is TRBJ2-1, the V gene TRBV27, with no clear D. The V end was cut by 3 bases, the J end by 6 bases, with 9 bases between. Germline V gene lookup returns CDR1 MNHEY and CDR2 SMNVEV (reference sequence). The CDR3 has 13 amino acids. CDR3 nucleotide sequence: TGTGCCAGCAGTTTCCTAATGGCCAATGAGCAGTTCTTC. Amino acids: CASSFLMANEQFF.

The chain links TRBV30 to TRBJ1-6; no clear D gene. The CDR3 is 14 residues long. In germline, CDR1 is GTSNPN, CDR2 SVGIG (reference sequence). Trimming pared 0 bases from V and 11 bases from J, leaving 14 bases between. The CDR3 bases are TGTGCCTGGAGTGTACGGGTAGGCACAGCACCCCTCCACTTT. It translates to CAWSVRVGTAPLHF.

The J gene is TRBJ2-1, the V gene TRBV7-7; 9 nucleotides match TRBD1. CDR3 length equals 17 residues. Germline V lookup: CDR1 SSHAT, CDR2 FNYEAQ (reference sequence). Losses at the gene ends were 0 bases for V and 4 bases for J; bases not matched to a gene: 7. The CDR3 loop is CASSLAPGDRAYNEQFF. The DNA for the CDR3 is TGTGCCAGCAGCTTAGCGCCTGGGGACAGGGCTTACAATGAGCAGTTCTTC.

The V gene is TRBV7-9, the J gene TRBJ1-6; 8 positions match TRBD1. V trimming: 4 bases; J trimming: 9 bases; junction bases outside the gene matches: 20. CDR1 and CDR2 from the germline V gene are SEHNR and FQNEAQ (reference sequence). CDR3 length: 19 residues. CDR3 DNA: TGTGCCAGCAGCTCCGGGACAGGTCGGGGTAGTGGGGAAGGTTCACCCCTCCACTTT. It codes for CASSSGTGRGSGEGSPLHF. The variable domain in full, completed from reference TRBV7-9 and TRBJ1-6, reads DTGVSQNPRHKITKRGQNVTFRCDPISEHNRLYWYRQTLGQGPEFLTYFQNEAQLEKSRLLSDRFSAERPKGSFSTLEIQRTEQGDSAMYLCASSSGTGRGSGEGSPLHFGNGTRLTVT.

The chain recombines TRBV27 with TRBJ2-2, with 8 bases matching TRBD1. V lost 8 bases and J lost 6; bases outside the gene matches: 14. Germline V lookup: CDR1 MNHEY, CDR2 SMNVEV (reference sequence). The CDR3 is made up of 16 amino acids. The CDR3 is CASQTERTGLSGELFF. The CDR3 nucleotides are TGTGCCAGCCAAACGGAAAGGACAGGGCTTTCCGGGGAGCTGTTTTTT.

This clone occurred once. The gene calls are TRBV20-1 and TRBJ1-3; no definite D call. The CDR3 covers 11 residues. Germline V lookup: CDR1 DFQATT, CDR2 SNEGSKA (reference sequence). CDR3 sequence (DNA): TGCAGCGTCGATTCAAGAAACACCATATATTTT. This gives the protein CSVDSRNTIYF.

The genes are TRBV7-9 and TRBJ1-6; D not certain. This CDR3 comprises 15 residues. The germline V gene encodes CDR1 SEHNR and CDR2 FQNEAQ (reference sequence). The germline V and J ends were trimmed by 0 bases and 7 bases, with 10 bases remaining between them. The CDR3 loop is CASSLATVRNSPLHF. Written as DNA, the CDR3 is TGTGCCAGCAGCTTAGCTACAGTCAGGAATTCACCCCTCCACTTT.

V gene TRBV27 combines with J gene TRBJ2-7; 9 bases match TRBD1. The junction had 5 bases not matched to a gene; V was cut back by 3 bases and J by 2 bases. Germline CDR1 is MNHEY and CDR2 is SMNVEV (reference sequence). The CDR3 covers 15 residues. CDR3 bases: TGTGCCAGCAGTTTGTACAGGGGGCTTACCTACGAGCAGTACTTC. Translation: CASSLYRGLTYEQYF.

This clone was counted a single time. V gene TRBV28 combines with J gene TRBJ1-1; TRBD1 matches 7 bases. Germline V CDR1 and CDR2: MDHEN, SYDVKM. The CDR3 sequence is 14 residues long. With V trimmed by 6 bases and J by 1 base, 5 bases remained unmatched. The CDR3 DNA follows: TGTGCCAGCAGCAAAAACAGGGGGAACACTGAAGCTTTCTTT. Protein: CASSKNRGNTEAFF.

The V and J genes are TRBV10-1 and TRBJ1-6; D is undetermined. The V gene lost 0 bases and the J gene lost 9 bases, with 9 bases spanning the gap. This CDR3 is built from 14 residues. The germline V gene has CDR1 WNHNN and CDR2 SYGVQD (reference sequence). The CDR3 coding sequence is TGCGCCAGCAGTGAGTCGACCCGGGGTTCACCCCTCCACTTT. Translating gives CASSESTRGSPLHF.

A single count supports this clone. The gene calls are TRBV19 and TRBJ2-7, with D perhaps matching TRBD1 or TRBD2 (6 bases each). V gave up 4 bases and J gave up 2 bases, with 12 bases separating them. This CDR3 contains 14 residues. CDR1 and CDR2 from the germline V gene are LNHDA and SQIVND (reference sequence). The CDR3 reads CASSTPGATYEQYF. The CDR3, as DNA: TGTGCCAGTAGTACCCCGGGGGCCACCTACGAGCAGTACTTC.

CDR3 nucleotides: TGTGCCAGCAGCTATACAGAGGTCAATGAGCAGTTCTTC. Translated: CASSYTEVNEQFF. The gene calls are TRBV7-2 and TRBJ2-1, with unresolved D. V was clipped by 4 bases and J by 6 bases, with 10 bases between them. The CDR3 is 13 residues long. Germline V lookup: CDR1 SGHTA, CDR2 FQGNSA.

The sample holds one count of this clone. The CDR3 here is CAWSVRSGNTIYF. The CDR3 DNA is TGTGCCTGGAGTGTACGGTCCGGAAACACCATATATTTT. The chain carries TRBV30 and TRBJ1-3; D remains ambiguous. Germline assignment: CDR1 GTSNPN and CDR2 SVGIG (reference sequence). This CDR3 is built from 13 residues. Trimming pared 0 bases from V and 4 bases from J, leaving 7 bases between.

The gene calls are TRBV19 and TRBJ2-5, with a weak D call TRBD2 (6 bases). V was trimmed by 6 bases and J by 5 bases, leaving 10 bases between them. The germline V gene has CDR1 LNHDA and CDR2 SQIVND (reference sequence). There are 12 residues in the CDR3. The chain's CDR3 is CASSGGRETQYF. The CDR3 bases are TGTGCCAGTAGCGGGGGACGGGAGACCCAGTACTTC. Supplemented by reference TRBV19 and TRBJ2-5, the full variable domain reads DGGITQSPKYLFRKEGQNVTLSCEQNLNHDAMYWYRQDPGQGLRLIYYSQIVNDFQKGDIAEGYSVSREKKESFPLTVTSAQKNPTAFYLCASSGGRETQYFGPGTRLLVL.

The J gene is TRBJ2-7, the V gene TRBV5-1; D gene ambiguous. Germline-derived CDR1 and CDR2 are SGHRS and YFSETQ. The CDR3 has 12 residues. Trimming removed 5 bases at V and 2 bases at J, with 8 bases between. The CDR3 nucleotides are TGCGCCAGCAGTCAGAATACCTACGAGCAGTACTTC. Translated: CASSQNTYEQYF.

The J gene is TRBJ2-5, the V gene TRBV9, with 8 bases lining up with TRBD2. This CDR3 has 13 amino acids. The trim removed 2 bases at V and 5 bases at J, leaving 2 bases unmatched. CDR1 is SGDLS, CDR2 YYNGEE, per germline. CDR3 sequence: CASSVTSGETQYF. The CDR3 bases are TGTGCCAGCAGCGTTACTAGCGGTGAGACCCAGTACTTC.

The chain joins TRBV19 to TRBJ2-7; the D gene is possibly TRBD2 (6 bases). The length of the CDR3 is 15 residues. The ends were cut back, 5 bases at V and 4 bases at J, with 18 bases in the middle. Germline assignment: CDR1 LNHDA and CDR2 SQIVND (reference sequence). The chain's CDR3 is CASSHRDSFSYEQYF. The CDR3 coding sequence is TGTGCCAGTAGTCACCGGGACTCCTTCTCTTACGAGCAGTACTTC.